A single sample is the source of the 17 T cell receptor beta chains below, sequenced in a study of PD-1 blockade in classical Hodgkin lymphoma. Every patient was affected by relapse after autologous stem cell transplantation, while exposure to brentuximab vedotin was not uniform. Using immunoSEQ multiplex PCR, the repertoire was profiled, and TCRdb retains in-frame clones only, with some absent. The table has roughly 97,000 clones, 65% to 85% seen once. Specimen: peripheral blood mononuclear cells (PBMCs), collected at baseline. Every receptor here comes from a human donor with classical Hodgkin lymphoma.

The chain carries TRBV6-1 and TRBJ1-5; D unclear. This CDR3 region has 13 residues. The germline CDR1 and CDR2 sequences are MNHNS and SASEGT. The V end was cut by 3 bases, the J end by 0 bases, with 3 bases between. The CDR3: CASSDISNQPQHF. CDR3 DNA: TGTGCCAGCAGTGATATTAGCAATCAGCCCCAGCATTTT.

V is TRBV7-2 and J is TRBJ2-7, with 7 bases identical to TRBD2. With 5 bases clipped from V and 2 bases from J, the junction kept 15 bases outside the gene matches. Germline loops: CDR1 SGHTA, CDR2 FQGNSA. The CDR3 has 17 amino acids. The CDR3 reads CASSPPGSSGSPYEQYF. Written as DNA, the CDR3 is TGTGCCAGCAGCCCCCCGGGGAGTAGCGGGTCACCCTACGAGCAGTACTTC.

The chain is built from TRBV7-2 and TRBJ2-1; tentative D call: TRBD1 (5 bases). V was trimmed by 2 bases and J by 9 bases, leaving 8 bases between them. Per germline, CDR1 SGHTA and CDR2 FQGNSA. CDR3 length: 12 amino acids. This CDR3 is CASSLLQAEQFF. The CDR3 DNA reads as TGTGCCAGCAGCTTACTACAGGCTGAGCAGTTCTTC. Supplemented by reference TRBV7-2 and TRBJ2-1, the full variable domain reads GAGVSQSPSNKVTEKGKDVELRCDPISGHTALYWYRQSLGQGLEFLIYFQGNSAPDKSGLPSDRFSAERTGGSVSTLTIQRTQQEDSAVYLCASSLLQAEQFFGPGTRLTVL.

The chain combines TRBV19 with TRBJ2-1; D gene ambiguous. The CDR3 covers 16 residues. V dropped 2 bases and J dropped 1 base, with 12 bases sitting between them. CDR1 LNHDA and CDR2 SQIVND come from the germline V gene (reference sequence). In DNA, the CDR3 is TGTGCCAGTAGTATAAGTGGGAAGGGTTCCTACAATGAGCAGTTCTTC. It is translated as CASSISGKGSYNEQFF. Together with reference TRBV19 and TRBJ2-1, the CDR3 gives the full variable domain: DGGITQSPKYLFRKEGQNVTLSCEQNLNHDAMYWYRQDPGQGLRLIYYSQIVNDFQKGDIAEGYSVSREKKESFPLTVTSAQKNPTAFYLCASSISGKGSYNEQFFGPGTRLTVL.

V is TRBV9 and J is TRBJ2-7; tentatively, D is TRBD1 (5 bases). The CDR3 consists of 15 residues. Germline loops: CDR1 SGDLS, CDR2 YYNGEE. Trimming removed 0 bases from V and 2 bases from J, with 12 bases in between. CDR3 residues: CASSVALDSTYEQYF. The DNA of the CDR3 is TGTGCCAGCAGCGTAGCTCTCGACAGCACCTACGAGCAGTACTTC.

The V call is TRBV15, the J call TRBJ1-1, with TRBD1 identical over 7 bases. The CDR3 has 14 residues. Losses at the gene ends were 4 bases for V and 3 bases for J; bases not matched to a gene: 5. Germline V gives CDR1 LNHNV, CDR2 YYDKDF (reference sequence). CDR3 DNA: TGTGCCACCAGCACCGGGACAGCTTACACTGAAGCTTTCTTT. It translates to CATSTGTAYTEAFF.

V is TRBV15 and J is TRBJ2-5; D may be TRBD1 (6 bases). The CDR3 totals 17 residues. CDR1 and CDR2 (germline): LNHNV, YYDKDF (reference sequence). V was cut by 3 bases and J by 9 bases, with 26 bases left in between. In DNA form, the CDR3 reads TGTGCCACCAGCAGCCCAGGCGGCGCAGGGCCAGAGGGGGCCCAGTACTTC. Protein sequence: CATSSPGGAGPEGAQYF.

V gene TRBV21-1 combines with J gene TRBJ2-2; the table's D call of TRBD1 was not tested on the DNA. TRBV21-1 is a pseudogene locus. The CDR3 extends over 20 amino acids. The CDR3 nucleotides read TGTGCCAGCAGCTCCCTGGGAGACGACAGGGGGCGCCGAGGCACCGGGGAGCTGTTTTTT. Its protein is CASSSLGDDRGRRGTGELFF.

The J gene is TRBJ2-1, the V gene TRBV6-5; 14 bases agree with TRBD2. This CDR3 spans 15 amino acids. V shed 2 bases, J shed 9 bases, and the junction held 3 bases outside the gene matches. Germline CDR1 MNHEY, CDR2 SVGAGI. This CDR3 reads CASSYGTSGSGEQFF. The CDR3 DNA reads TGTGCCAGCAGTTACGGGACTAGCGGGAGTGGTGAGCAGTTCTTC.

The chain's CDR3 is CASSLGTGGFQPQHF. CDR3 DNA sequence: TGTGCCAGCAGCTTAGGGACAGGGGGCTTCCAGCCCCAGCATTTT. The chain couples TRBV7-2 to TRBJ1-5, with 11 bases aligning to TRBD1. The germline V gene has CDR1 SGHTA and CDR2 FQGNSA. The CDR3 has 15 amino acids. V trimming: 1 base; J trimming: 7 bases; junction bases outside the gene matches: 3.

The chain has TRBV6-4 and TRBJ1-2; D call uncertain. This CDR3 spans 15 amino acids. V gave up 5 bases and J gave up 6 bases, with 19 bases separating them. The germline V gene encodes CDR1 MRHNA and CDR2 SNTAGT. The CDR3 DNA follows: TGTGCCAGCAGTTACTTGGGCAGTCCCCCCCATGGCTACACCTTC. Residues: CASSYLGSPPHGYTF.

The rearrangement joins TRBV28 to TRBJ2-6; D not resolved. CDR1 and CDR2 from the germline V gene are MDHEN and SYDVKM. Trimming shortened V by 6 bases and J by 2 bases, and 8 bases separated the two germline ends. CDR3 size: 14 residues. The CDR3 coding sequence is TGTGCCAGCAGGGGTGTTGCTGGGGCCAACGTCCTGACTTTC. Protein: CASRGVAGANVLTF.

The chain is built from TRBV14 and TRBJ1-5; D uncertain. V was trimmed by 0 bases and J by 5 bases, leaving 5 bases between them. The CDR3 loop spans 13 amino acids. Germline V CDR1 and CDR2: SGHDN, FVKESK. CDR3 DNA sequence: TGTGCCAGCAGCCAAGATCTCTATCAGCCCCAGCATTTT. Translated, it gives CASSQDLYQPQHF.

The chain recombines TRBV29-1 with TRBJ1-1, with D hard to call. V dropped 4 bases and J dropped 7 bases, with 7 bases sitting between them. Germline values: CDR1 SQVTM, CDR2 ANQGSEA. The length of the CDR3 is 10 residues. The CDR3 DNA reads TGCAGCGTTGGCGGGTTTGAAGCTTTCTTT. It specifies CSVGGFEAFF.

The chain couples TRBV11-3 to TRBJ2-1, with TRBD2 matching over 7 bases. The CDR3 totals 16 residues. J was trimmed by 8 bases and V by 5 bases; bases with no gene match: 15. Germline V lookup: CDR1 SGHNT, CDR2 YENEEA. The CDR3 coding sequence is TGTGCCAGCAGCCCCGGCGCGGGGCGGGAGTTGGATGAGCAGTTCTTC. This encodes CASSPGAGRELDEQFF.

This chain connects TRBV19 to TRBJ2-4, with 10 bases identical to TRBD1. The CDR3 is 18 amino acids. With V trimmed by 4 bases and J by 8 bases, 17 bases remained unmatched. CDR1 is LNHDA, CDR2 SQIVND, per germline (reference sequence). The CDR3 sequence: CASSTFDLGQGDGYIQYF. The CDR3 DNA sequence: TGTGCCAGTAGTACCTTCGACCTCGGACAGGGGGACGGGTACATTCAGTACTTC.

V is TRBV10-3 and J is TRBJ2-1; 7 bases are a match to TRBD1. Germline values: CDR1 ENHRY, CDR2 SYGVKD. This CDR3 has 10 amino acids. V shed 10 bases and J 8 bases; nucleotides not matched to a gene: 2. CDR3 residues: CAKTGDEQFF. In DNA, the CDR3 is TGTGCCAAAACAGGGGATGAGCAGTTCTTC.